This entry features one T cell receptor beta chain sequence. TCRdb's copy holds only in-frame clones and misses some; the assay was immunoSEQ multiplex PCR. The data contain approximately 110,000 clones, 86% of them singletons. This sample was taken from a study of blood T cell repertoires in COVID-19. Germline CDR1 and CDR2: SGHTA and FQGNSA. This CDR3 has 16 amino acids. V was pared by 1 base and J by 0 bases, with 12 bases between. The sample was peripheral blood. This TCR was sampled from a human donor in a cohort sampled during active COVID-19. The chain is built from TRBV7-2 and TRBJ2-5; D gene uncertain. CDR3 in amino acids: CASSLGFGLYQETQYF. The CDR3 DNA follows: TGTGCCAGCAGCTTAGGGTTCGGGTTGTACCAAGAGACCCAGTACTTC.